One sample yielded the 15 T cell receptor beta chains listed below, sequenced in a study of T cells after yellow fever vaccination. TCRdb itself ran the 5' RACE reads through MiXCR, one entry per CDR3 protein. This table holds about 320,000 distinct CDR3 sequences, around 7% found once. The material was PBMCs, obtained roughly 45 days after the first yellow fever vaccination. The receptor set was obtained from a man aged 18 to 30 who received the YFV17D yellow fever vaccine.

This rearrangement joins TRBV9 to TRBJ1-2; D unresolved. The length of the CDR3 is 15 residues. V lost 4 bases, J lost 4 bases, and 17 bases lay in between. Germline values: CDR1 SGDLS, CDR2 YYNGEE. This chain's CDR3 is CASSPRTQRSYGYTF. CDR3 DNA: TGTGCCAGCAGCCCCCGGACCCAAAGAAGCTATGGCTACACCTTC.

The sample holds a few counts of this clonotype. CDR3 sequence reads: CASSGRFRTGPNTEAFF. The CDR3 bases are TGCGCCAGCAGCGGGCGATTCAGAACAGGGCCGAACACTGAAGCTTTCTTT. J is TRBJ1-1 and V is TRBV4-1, with D tentatively TRBD1 (6 bases). With 5 bases removed from V and 1 base from J, the gap between germline ends came to 20 bases. From germline, CDR1 is MGHRA and CDR2 YSYEKL. CDR3 size: 17 residues.

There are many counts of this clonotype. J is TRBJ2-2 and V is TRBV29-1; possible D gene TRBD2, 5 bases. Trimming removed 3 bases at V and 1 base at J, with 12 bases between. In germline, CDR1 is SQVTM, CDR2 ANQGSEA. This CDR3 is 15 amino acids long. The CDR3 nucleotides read TGCAGCGTTGAGGCTGGTCGGGGGAACACCGGGGAGCTGTTTTTT. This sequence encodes CSVEAGRGNTGELFF.

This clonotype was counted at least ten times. The CDR3 here is CSARAQPYEQYF. The CDR3 nucleotides read TGCAGTGCTAGAGCCCAACCATACGAGCAGTACTTC. The chain recombines TRBV20-1 with TRBJ2-7, with no clear D. The CDR3 runs 12 residues. The V gene lost 1 base and the J gene lost 4 bases, with 8 bases spanning the gap. Germline CDR1 is DFQATT and CDR2 is SNEGSKA (reference sequence).

The CDR3 DNA reads TGTGCCAGCAGCCTCCCCCCCAGTAGCAATCAGCCCCAGCATTTT. Its protein is CASSLPPSSNQPQHF. V usage is TRBV5-5 and J usage is TRBJ1-5; no firm D call. Deletions cut 4 bases from V and 0 bases from J, with 11 bases between. There are 15 residues in the CDR3. Germline CDR1 is SGHKS and CDR2 is YYEKEE (reference sequence).

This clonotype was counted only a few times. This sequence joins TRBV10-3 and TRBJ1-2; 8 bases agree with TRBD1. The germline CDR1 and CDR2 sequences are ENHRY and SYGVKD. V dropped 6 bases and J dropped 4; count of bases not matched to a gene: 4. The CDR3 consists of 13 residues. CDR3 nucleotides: TGTGCCATCAGGGGGACAGGAGGCTATGGCTACACCTTC. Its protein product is CAIRGTGGYGYTF.

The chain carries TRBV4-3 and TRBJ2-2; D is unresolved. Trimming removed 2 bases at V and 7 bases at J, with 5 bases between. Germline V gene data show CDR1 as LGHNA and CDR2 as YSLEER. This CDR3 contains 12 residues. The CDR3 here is CASSQIIGELFF. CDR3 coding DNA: TGCGCCAGCAGCCAAATTATCGGGGAGCTGTTTTTT.

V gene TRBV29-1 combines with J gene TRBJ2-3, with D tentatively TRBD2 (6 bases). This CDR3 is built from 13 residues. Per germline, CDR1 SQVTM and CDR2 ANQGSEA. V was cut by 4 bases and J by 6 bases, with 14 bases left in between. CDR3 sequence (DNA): TGCAGCGTTGGATGGACTGGGAGGGATACGCAGTATTTT. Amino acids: CSVGWTGRDTQYF.

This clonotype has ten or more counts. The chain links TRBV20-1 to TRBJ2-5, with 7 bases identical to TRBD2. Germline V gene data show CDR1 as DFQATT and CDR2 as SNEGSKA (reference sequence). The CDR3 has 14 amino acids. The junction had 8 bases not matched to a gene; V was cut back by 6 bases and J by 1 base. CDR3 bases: TGCAGTGCCCCGGGGACTACGATCCAAGAGACCCAGTACTTC. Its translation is CSAPGTTIQETQYF.

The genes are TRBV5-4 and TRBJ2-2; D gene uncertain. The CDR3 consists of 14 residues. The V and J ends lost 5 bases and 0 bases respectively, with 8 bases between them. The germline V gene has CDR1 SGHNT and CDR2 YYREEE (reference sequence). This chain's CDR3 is CASSRAPNTGELFF. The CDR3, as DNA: TGTGCCAGCAGTAGGGCCCCGAACACCGGGGAGCTGTTTTTT.

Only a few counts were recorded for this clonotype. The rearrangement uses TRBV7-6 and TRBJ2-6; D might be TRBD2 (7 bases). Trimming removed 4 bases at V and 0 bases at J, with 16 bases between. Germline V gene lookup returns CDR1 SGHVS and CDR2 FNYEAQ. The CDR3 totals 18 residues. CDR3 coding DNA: TGTGCCAGCAGCTCAAGGGGAGGGGGAAACTCTGGGGCCAACGTCCTGACTTTC. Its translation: CASSSRGGGNSGANVLTF.

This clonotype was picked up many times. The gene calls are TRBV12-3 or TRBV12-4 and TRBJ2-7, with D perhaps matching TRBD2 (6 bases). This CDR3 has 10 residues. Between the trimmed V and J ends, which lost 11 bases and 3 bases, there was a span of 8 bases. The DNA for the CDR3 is TGTGCCTCCGGGGGCTACGAGCAGTACTTC. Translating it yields CASGGYEQYF.

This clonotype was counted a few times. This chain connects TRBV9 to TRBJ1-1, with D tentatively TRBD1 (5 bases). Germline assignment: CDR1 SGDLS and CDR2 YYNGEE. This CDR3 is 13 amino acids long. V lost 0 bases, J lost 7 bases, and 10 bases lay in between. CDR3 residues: CASSVGRGSEAFF. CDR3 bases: TGTGCCAGCAGCGTAGGACGGGGGAGTGAAGCTTTCTTT.

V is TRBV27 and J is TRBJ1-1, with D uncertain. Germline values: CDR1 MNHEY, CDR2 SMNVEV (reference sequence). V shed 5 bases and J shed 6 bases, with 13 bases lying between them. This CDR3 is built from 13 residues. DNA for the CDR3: TGTGCCAGCAGTACCGCGAGGACTTCTGAAGCTTTCTTT. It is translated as CASSTARTSEAFF.

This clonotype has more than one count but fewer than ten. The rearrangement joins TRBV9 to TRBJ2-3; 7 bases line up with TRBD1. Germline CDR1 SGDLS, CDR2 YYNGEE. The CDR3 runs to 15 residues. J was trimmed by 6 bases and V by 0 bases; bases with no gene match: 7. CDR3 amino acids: CASSVETGEVDTQYF. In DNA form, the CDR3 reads TGTGCCAGCAGCGTAGAAACAGGGGAAGTGGATACGCAGTATTTT.